The source of this T cell receptor beta chain is a study of T cell responses to AZD1222 COVID-19 vaccine (dated by TCRdb to about 2021). At the level of the whole study: AZD1222 recipients whose second dose came at about 4 weeks and those whose second dose came at about 12 weeks were combined into one group, since spike-specific TCR depth and breadth did not differ between the two schedules. TCR sequencing was performed for 230 to 250 trial participants, of whom some 200 were given two doses of AZD1222 and 26 were given two doses of MenACWY control vaccine. Trial participants were enrolled by age into 18-55, 56-69 and 70-plus year subgroups, with about 150, 27 and 61 TCR-sequenced participants respectively. Study-wide conclusions, independent of this receptor: The whole spike protein was spanned by vaccine-associated CD4 TCRs, and dominant responses were seen in regions 160-218 and 743-854. The 56-69-year group was small, and its depth increase did not reach significance, likely because of low power. A significant rise in spike-specific TCR breadth and depth was observed after two AZD1222 doses relative to day 0 and relative to MenACWY recipients. Participants were mostly white British, with more females than males. The authors suggested clonal diversity may have been underestimated. Reportedly, almost half of the unique spike-specific TCRs recognized epitopes lying outside the regions that are mutated in the B.1.351 and B.1.1.7 variants. Conclusions about previously exposed vaccinees are limited because only six or seven AZD1222 recipients were SARS-CoV-2 seropositive at baseline. Because no day 14 peak-response samples were available, repertoires were characterized only after the peak T cell response.

The time point label on this specimen signifies: baseline before first vaccination. Vaccinee samples were obtained from the UK trials COV001 and COV002, which included a single-blind randomized controlled phase 2/3 trial of AZD1222 (ChAdOx1 nCoV-19) in healthy adults. Trial participant PBMC samples were collected at day 0 and day 28 after the second dose for TCRbeta chain sequencing. Via the germline V gene, CDR1 is SGDLS and CDR2 YYNGEE. The CDR3 measures 14 amino acids from cysteine to phenylalanine. Of the read, only the CDR3 DNA is kept; its 42 bases are in frame from base 1. Trimming at the junction amounts to 3 bases on V and 1 base on J, and the germline ends lie 8 bases apart. Regarding this clone: Its antigen remains unidentified. Base qualities are not provided; no much larger clone lies one nucleotide away.

The CDR3 regions of human TCRbeta chains were analyzed by immunosequencing. The original pipeline was this. Repertoire TCRs were matched against a reference library of SARS-CoV-2-specific TCRs generated with the MIRA antigen-specificity platform. Breadth was defined as the fraction of unique TCRs that were SARS-CoV-2-associated, and depth was defined as the fraction of total T cells that were SARS-CoV-2-associated. Using the MIRA data, each spike-specific TCR was mapped to the spike region that the TCR reacts to and placed in a CD4 or CD8 class. Log10-transformed breadth and depth values were compared by one-way ANOVA with Sidak's multiple comparisons tests. In TCRdb, the immuneACCESS table is reduced to in-frame sequences with V and J assigned. These tables do not hold every clone; where another copy was compared, an unresolved V gene accounts for under half, and the others remain unexplained. D and trimming were read from the DNA, whereas the V and J calls and clone size are those reported in that table. The sample data list under 200,000 clones, and approximately 91% of these were observed just once. The ten largest clonotypes hold over 0.75% of the sample.

The rearranged segments are TRBV9 and TRBJ1-3; no D segment can be confidently identified. The receptor's source is an adult in good health. The material was peripheral blood, obtained on day 0 of AZD1222 vaccination. The CDR3 protein sequence reads: CASSAGPSGNTIYF. The bases read TGTGCCAGCAGCGCCGGACCTTCTGGAAACACCATATATTTT.